The 16 T cell receptor beta chains below come from one sample, sequenced in a study of identical twins (dated by TCRdb to 2015 to 2016). Library generation was performed with 5' RACE. Instrument on record: Illumina HiSeq 2000. TCRdb reworked the public reads: Q25 trimming with fastp, MiXCR clone assembly, productive beta chains retained. Each entry is one CDR3 protein sequence, shown with its most common DNA and genes. The sample yields around 530,000 distinct CDR3 sequences; around 15% were counted once. Roughly 0.42% of the sample rests with the top ten. The sample was also reused in another study, on yellow fever vaccine responses in identical twins.

The sequencing input was CD4+ T cells sorted from blood. These receptors were obtained from a woman in her late teens or twenties in good health.

The V gene is TRBV9, the J gene TRBJ2-7, with TRBD1 identical over 7 bases. The CDR3 runs to 17 residues. With 3 bases clipped from V and 4 bases from J, the junction kept 16 bases outside the gene matches. Germline V gene lookup returns CDR1 SGDLS and CDR2 YYNGEE. DNA of the CDR3: TGTGCCAGCAGCGGATCCGGGACAGTGGGGCCGGGGTACGAGCAGTACTTC. It specifies CASSGSGTVGPGYEQYF.

The rearrangement uses TRBV6-1 and TRBJ2-2; 7 nucleotides line up with TRBD1. Germline CDR1 MNHNS, CDR2 SASEGT. The CDR3 is 16 amino acids. J gave up 7 bases and V 4 bases, and 12 bases lay outside the gene matches. The CDR3 is CASSVDLQGVSGELFF. CDR3 coding DNA: TGTGCCAGCAGTGTAGACCTCCAGGGGGTGAGCGGGGAGCTGTTTTTT.

In DNA, the CDR3 is TGTGCCAGCAGCCAAGAGAGAGGGGCGCATCAGCCCCAGCATTTT. Translated: CASSQERGAHQPQHF. The J gene is TRBJ1-5, the V gene TRBV2; maybe TRBD1 (5 bases). The germline V and J ends were trimmed by 6 bases and 5 bases, with 17 bases remaining between them. The CDR3 has 15 residues. Germline V lookup: CDR1 SNHLY, CDR2 FYNNEI. Filled out from reference TRBV2 and TRBJ1-5, the complete variable domain reads EPEVTQTPSHQVTQMGQEVILRCVPISNHLYFYWYRQILGQKVEFLVSFYNNEISEKSEIFDDQFSVERPDGSNFTLKIRSTKLEDSAMYFCASSQERGAHQPQHFGDGTRLSIL.

The chain recombines TRBV5-1 with TRBJ2-7; the D gene is possibly TRBD2 (6 bases). The V end lost 4 bases, the J end lost 2 bases, and 16 bases lay between the germline ends. Germline V CDR1 and CDR2: SGHRS, YFSETQ. The CDR3 length is 15 residues. DNA for the CDR3: TGCGCCAGCAGCCCGCGGGAAGGGCTGCCCTACGAGCAGTACTTC. Protein: CASSPREGLPYEQYF.

At least ten counts were recorded for this clonotype. The chain recombines TRBV29-1 with TRBJ1-5; D is unclear. This CDR3 contains 13 residues. Germline V gene sequence: CDR1 SQVTM, CDR2 ANQGSEA. The ends were cut back, 4 bases at V and 0 bases at J, with 7 bases in the middle. CDR3 region: CSVVGHSNQPQHF. Here the CDR3 DNA reads TGCAGCGTTGTGGGTCATAGCAATCAGCCCCAGCATTTT. Together with reference TRBV29-1 and TRBJ1-5, the CDR3 gives the full variable domain: SAVISQKPSRDICQRGTSLTIQCQVDSQVTMMFWYRQQPGQSLTLIATANQGSEATYESGFVIDKFPISRPNLTFSTLTVSNMSPEDSSIYLCSVVGHSNQPQHFGDGTRLSIL.

This clonotype was seen a few times. The chain combines TRBV6-5 with TRBJ2-7; D is unresolved. Germline CDR1 is MNHEY and CDR2 is SVGAGI. V shed 2 bases and J shed 2 bases, with 13 bases lying between them. The CDR3 runs 15 residues. CDR3 residues: CASSYLPQTTYEQYF. The CDR3 bases are TGTGCCAGCAGTTACCTTCCCCAGACCACCTACGAGCAGTACTTC.

The J gene is TRBJ1-6, the V gene TRBV6-5, with D hard to call. Between the trimmed V and J ends, which lost 0 bases and 8 bases, there was a span of 8 bases. There are 14 residues in the CDR3. Germline CDR1 reads MNHEY; CDR2 reads SVGAGI. The CDR3, as DNA: TGTGCCAGCAGTTACTCCCAGGACCATTCACCCCTCCACTTT. Translating it yields CASSYSQDHSPLHF.

In its sample, this clonotype was seen a few times. The rearrangement joins TRBV7-3 to TRBJ2-2; D not resolved. Germline V gene data show CDR1 as SGHTA and CDR2 as FQGTGA. The CDR3 loop spans 13 amino acids. V lost 1 base and J 2 bases, leaving 2 bases between the germline ends. The CDR3 sequence: CASSLINTGELFF. The CDR3 DNA sequence: TGTGCCAGCAGCTTAATCAACACCGGGGAGCTGTTTTTT.

The sample holds a few counts of this clonotype. The V and J genes are TRBV3-1 and TRBJ1-1; unclear D gene. Trimming cost V 1 base and J 1 base, with 10 bases left between them. The germline V gene has CDR1 LGHDT and CDR2 YNNKEL (reference sequence). This CDR3 is 15 amino acids long. In DNA, the CDR3 is TGTGCCAGCAGCCAAGTGCAGCGCGGGAACACTGAAGCTTTCTTT. It is translated as CASSQVQRGNTEAFF.

V is TRBV12-3 or TRBV12-4 and J is TRBJ2-7, with D maybe TRBD2 (5 bases). The CDR3 totals 15 residues. Trimming left V 3 bases short and J 4 bases short, with 16 bases between. As DNA, the CDR3 is TGTGCCAGCAGTTTGTCTGGACGGAGGATATACGAGCAGTACTTC. It yields the protein CASSLSGRRIYEQYF.

This clonotype was seen a handful of times. This rearrangement joins TRBV18 to TRBJ2-2; no reliable D call. The V gene's germline CDR1 is KGHSH and CDR2 LQKENI. V was pared by 3 bases and J by 4 bases, with 9 bases between. The CDR3 is 14 amino acids. Here the CDR3 DNA reads TGTGCCAGCTCACCCAGAGAGTCCACCGGGGAGCTGTTTTTT. Protein product: CASSPRESTGELFF.

This clonotype has just a few counts. V is TRBV6-1 and J is TRBJ1-1, with D unclear. Germline V gives CDR1 MNHNS, CDR2 SASEGT. This CDR3 spans 15 amino acids. Deletions cut 3 bases from V and 2 bases from J, with 13 bases between. The CDR3 loop reads CASSDPWTTNTEAFF. In nucleotides, the CDR3 is TGTGCCAGCAGTGACCCCTGGACCACCAACACTGAAGCTTTCTTT.

The chain couples TRBV6-2 or TRBV6-3 to TRBJ1-1; tentative D call: TRBD1 (5 bases). CDR1 is MNHEY and CDR2 is SVGEGT in the germline V gene. V lost 7 bases and J 1 base, leaving 13 bases between the germline ends. The CDR3 sequence is 14 residues long. The CDR3 DNA follows: TGTGCCAGCACTCCAGTCGGGGCGAACACTGAAGCTTTCTTT. Translating it yields CASTPVGANTEAFF.

V usage is TRBV6-1 and J usage is TRBJ2-5; a possible D gene is TRBD1 (5 bases). Germline V gives CDR1 MNHNS, CDR2 SASEGT. The CDR3 has 15 residues. Trimming took 6 bases from V and 4 from J, leaving 18 bases between them. CDR3 DNA: TGTGCCAGCAGACCAGGGCCCGCTTTACGAGAGACCCAGTACTTC. The encoded protein is CASRPGPALRETQYF.

The V call is TRBV20-1, the J call TRBJ2-5; possibly TRBD2 for D (7 bases). Looked up from germline, CDR1 is DFQATT and CDR2 is SNEGSKA (reference sequence). The CDR3 spans 14 residues. V lost 6 bases, J lost 5 bases, and 19 bases lay in between. In DNA form, the CDR3 reads TGCAGTGCGAAATTAGGAGGGAGGGGGGAGACCCAGTACTTC. Its protein product is CSAKLGGRGETQYF.

The chain has TRBV2 and TRBJ2-4; 9 bases fit TRBD1. CDR1 and CDR2 from the germline V gene are SNHLY and FYNNEI. Trimming cost V 9 bases and J 6 bases; bases outside gene matches: 6. The CDR3 length is 13 residues. The CDR3 nucleotides are TGTGCCAGTGAAGGACAGGGGAGAAACATTCAGTACTTC. It codes for CASEGQGRNIQYF.